The 10 T cell receptor beta chains below were found in one sample sequenced in a study of T cell repertoires in cytomegalovirus infection. Which antigens these TCRs recognize remains unknown. MiXCR was run by TCRdb on the reads, yielding one entry per CDR3 protein. This table has roughly 800,000 distinct CDR3 sequences, approximately 32% appearing once. Sequenced here: cultured CD8+ T cells from PBMCs, sampled from culture after CMV antigen stimulation. Every receptor here comes from a human donor in good health (CMV status not recorded). Some clones in this sample may be carry-over from other donors' samples.

The CDR3 region is CASSEGDRGYVGNYEQYV. As DNA, the CDR3 is TGTGCCAGCAGTGAGGGGGACAGGGGATACGTTGGGAACTACGAGCAGTACGTC. The chain uses TRBV25-1 and TRBJ2-7; 10 bases align to TRBD1. Germline V lookup: CDR1 MGHDK, CDR2 SYGVNS. The CDR3 has 18 residues. V lost 3 bases, J lost 3 bases, and 14 bases stayed unmatched.

This clonotype was observed a few times. V and J are TRBV4-1 and TRBJ1-1; the D gene is possibly TRBD1 (5 bases). The V gene lost 0 bases and the J gene lost 2 bases, with 7 bases spanning the gap. The CDR3 runs 14 residues. CDR1 and CDR2 from the germline V gene are MGHRA and YSYEKL. Here the CDR3 reads CASSQERGNTEAFF. CDR3 DNA: TGCGCCAGCAGCCAAGAAAGGGGAAACACTGAAGCTTTCTTT.

A note on this clonotype: A read error may produce the germline difference seen at one junction end. V usage is TRBV7-6 and J usage is TRBJ2-1, with 7 bases identical to TRBD2. This CDR3 is 16 amino acids long. Germline V gene data show CDR1 as SGHVS and CDR2 as FNYEAQ. In DNA form, the CDR3 reads TGTGGCAGCAGCTTAGTAACTAGCGTAGCCTACAATGAGCAGTTCTTC. It is translated as CGSSLVTSVAYNEQFF.

The J gene is TRBJ1-5, the V gene TRBV19; 9 nucleotides align to TRBD1. Germline-derived CDR1 and CDR2 are LNHDA and SQIVND (reference sequence). V lost 1 base to trimming and J lost 3 bases; unmatched junction nucleotides: 7. This CDR3 contains 17 residues. The CDR3 region is CASSIVPDRGINQPQHF. In DNA, the CDR3 is TGTGCCAGTAGTATAGTCCCGGACAGGGGTATCAATCAGCCCCAGCATTTT.

A word on this clonotype: Compared with germline, one end of the junction differs, possibly owing to a read error. The chain links TRBV4-1 to TRBJ1-1; D perhaps matches TRBD1 (6 bases). The CDR3 extends over 16 amino acids. Germline V CDR1 and CDR2: MGHRA, YSYEKL. This CDR3 is CASSQGTDRWASEAFF. The CDR3 DNA is TGTGCCAGCAGCCAAGGGACCGACAGGTGGGCATCTGAAGCTTTCTTT.

This clonotype has ten or more counts. This chain connects TRBV27 to TRBJ2-7; TRBD1 or TRBD2 may be the D gene (5 bases each). This CDR3 region has 14 residues. The V end lost 5 bases, the J end lost 2 bases, and 13 bases lay between the germline ends. Germline lookup yields CDR1 MNHEY and CDR2 SMNVEV (reference sequence). The CDR3 is CASSPRDGTYEQYF. The DNA of the CDR3 is TGTGCCAGCAGTCCCCGGGACGGGACCTACGAGCAGTACTTC.

The table lists this clonotype with many counts. The gene calls are TRBV2 and TRBJ2-2, with 8 nucleotides matching TRBD1. The CDR3 loop spans 12 amino acids. Germline loops: CDR1 SNHLY, CDR2 FYNNEI. V lost 9 bases and J lost 3; bases outside the gene matches: 0. The CDR3 sequence is CARDRDTGELFF. CDR3 nucleotide sequence: TGTGCCAGGGACAGGGACACCGGGGAGCTGTTTTTT.

V gene TRBV7-9 combines with J gene TRBJ1-3; the D is unclear. Germline V gene lookup returns CDR1 SEHNR and CDR2 FQNEAQ (reference sequence). This CDR3 contains 16 residues. V was clipped by 1 base and J by 0 bases, with 10 bases between them. CDR3 bases: TGTGCCAGCAGCTTAGAGCCGGTGAACTCTGGAAACACCATATATTTT. It encodes CASSLEPVNSGNTIYF.

The CDR3 nucleotides read TGTGCCAGCAGCGTGGACAGAAGTGCAAGAACAAGGGAAAAACTGTTTTTT. Amino acids: CASSVDRSARTREKLFF. The V call is TRBV7-6, the J call TRBJ1-4, with D maybe TRBD1 (6 bases). The CDR3 length is 17 residues. Germline V gives CDR1 SGHVS, CDR2 FNYEAQ. V was clipped by 5 bases and J by 8 bases, with 24 bases between them.

CDR3 amino acids: CASSESVWDRNTGELFF. Here the CDR3 DNA reads TGTGCCAGCAGTGAATCAGTTTGGGACAGGAACACCGGGGAGCTGTTTTTT. The chain has TRBV25-1 and TRBJ2-2, with 7 bases that match TRBD1. The CDR3 contains 17 residues. Germline CDR1 is MGHDK and CDR2 is SYGVNS. V was pared by 1 base and J by 1 base, with 6 bases of the junction left unmatched.